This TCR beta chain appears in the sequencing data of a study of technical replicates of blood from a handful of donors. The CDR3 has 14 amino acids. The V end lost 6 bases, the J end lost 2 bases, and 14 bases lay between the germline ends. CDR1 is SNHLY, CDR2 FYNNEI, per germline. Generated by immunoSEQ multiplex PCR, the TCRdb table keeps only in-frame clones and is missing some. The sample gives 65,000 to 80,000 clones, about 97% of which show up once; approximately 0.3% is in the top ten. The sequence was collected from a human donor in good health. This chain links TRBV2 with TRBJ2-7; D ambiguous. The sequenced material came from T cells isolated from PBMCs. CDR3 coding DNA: TGTGCCAGCAGAGACCTCGGGTTGCCCTACGAGCAGTACTTC. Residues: CASRDLGLPYEQYF.